The 8 T cell receptor beta chains listed next were all sequenced from one sample in a study of blood T cell repertoires in COVID-19 (dated by TCRdb to about 2020). The library was obtained by the immunoSEQ multiplex PCR assay. The clones in this table, taken by TCRdb from immuneACCESS, are in-frame only. Not every clone is retained; where verified, under half of the shortfall comes from an unresolved V gene, and the cause of the rest is unknown. The sample yields 150,000 to 200,000 clones; about 80% were counted once. The top ten clones comprise over 2.5% of the sample. Sequencing used peripheral blood. The receptors derive from a human donor with acute or convalescent COVID-19. The donor label of this sample is uncertain.

The chain joins TRBV2 to TRBJ2-5; TRBD1 agrees at 11 bases. CDR1 is SNHLY, CDR2 FYNNEI, per germline. Trimming removed 7 bases from V and 3 bases from J; junction bases left unmatched: 7. The CDR3 consists of 15 residues. DNA of the CDR3: TGTGCCAGCACCGGGACAGGGGGTTCCGAAGAGACCCAGTACTTC. This gives the protein CASTGTGGSEETQYF.

V usage is TRBV28 and J usage is TRBJ1-6, with D tentatively TRBD1 (5 bases). From germline, CDR1 is MDHEN and CDR2 SYDVKM. The V end was cut by 10 bases, the J end by 9 bases, with 13 bases between. The CDR3 is made up of 12 amino acids. Here the CDR3 reads CATTGGGSPLHF. The CDR3 DNA reads as TGTGCCACTACCGGGGGGGGTTCACCCCTCCACTTT.

The J gene is TRBJ1-5, the V gene TRBV3-1 (or the pseudogene TRBV3-2); 10 bases match TRBD1. This CDR3 comprises 19 residues. Germline lookup yields CDR1 LGHDT and CDR2 YNNKEL (reference sequence). V lost 2 bases, J lost 1 base, and 11 bases stayed unmatched. The DNA for the CDR3 is TGTGCCAGCAGCCAAACCGGGGGACAGGGGCCGGGGAGCAATCAGCCCCAGCATTTT. Residues: CASSQTGGQGPGSNQPQHF.

The chain uses TRBV29-1 and TRBJ1-2; 8 bases fit TRBD1. This CDR3 spans 13 amino acids. Germline V gene lookup returns CDR1 SQVTM and CDR2 ANQGSEA. With V trimmed by 4 bases and J by 8 bases, 9 bases remained unmatched. This CDR3 reads CSVVSRGLRGYTF. CDR3 sequence (DNA): TGCAGCGTTGTGTCCAGGGGGCTGAGAGGCTACACCTTC.

The chain combines TRBV21-1 with TRBJ1-4; the table's D call TRBD1 went unverified against the DNA. TRBV21-1 is marked as a pseudogene. This CDR3 has 19 amino acids. For the CDR3, the DNA is TGTGCCAGCAGCATGAAAGCCCCCGTCTACAGGGGTGCTAATGAAAAACTGTTTTTT. Amino acid sequence: CASSMKAPVYRGANEKLFF.

The rearrangement joins TRBV19 to TRBJ2-3, with 16 bases that match TRBD2. The CDR3 contains 15 residues. CDR1 and CDR2 from the germline V gene are LNHDA and SQIVND (reference sequence). With 10 bases clipped from V and 2 bases from J, the junction kept 3 bases outside the gene matches. This CDR3 reads CAIGTSGRDTDTQYF. As DNA, the CDR3 is TGTGCCATCGGGACTAGCGGGAGGGACACAGATACGCAGTATTTT.

The rearrangement uses TRBV6-2 or TRBV6-3 and TRBJ2-1; D perhaps matches TRBD1 (6 bases). The CDR3 contains 13 residues. Per germline, CDR1 MNHEY and CDR2 SVGEGT. V dropped 0 bases and J dropped 10 bases, with 10 bases sitting between them. The CDR3 spells CASSYSGTLEQFF. The CDR3 region has the DNA TGTGCCAGCAGTTACTCCGGGACACTGGAGCAGTTCTTC.

The gene calls are TRBV5-4 and TRBJ1-4; unclear D gene. There are 15 residues in the CDR3. The V end was cut by 4 bases, the J end by 0 bases, with 10 bases between. CDR1 SGHNT and CDR2 YYREEE come from the germline V gene (reference sequence). The CDR3 region is CASSANEATNEKLFF. The DNA for the CDR3 is TGTGCCAGCAGCGCGAACGAAGCAACTAATGAAAAACTGTTTTTT.